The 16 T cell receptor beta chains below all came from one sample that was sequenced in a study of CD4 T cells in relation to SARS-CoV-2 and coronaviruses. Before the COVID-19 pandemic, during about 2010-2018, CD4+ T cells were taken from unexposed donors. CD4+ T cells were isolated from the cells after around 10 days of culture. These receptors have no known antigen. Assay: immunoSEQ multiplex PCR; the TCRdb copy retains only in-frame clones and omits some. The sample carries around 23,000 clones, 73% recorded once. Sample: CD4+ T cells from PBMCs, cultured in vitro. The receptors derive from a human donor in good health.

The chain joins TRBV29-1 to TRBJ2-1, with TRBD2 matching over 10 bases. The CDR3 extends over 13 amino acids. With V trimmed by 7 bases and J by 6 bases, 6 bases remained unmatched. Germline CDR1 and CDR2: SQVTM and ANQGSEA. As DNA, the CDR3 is TGCAGCGCAGGGACTAGCGCCAGCAATGAGCAGTTCTTC. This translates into CSAGTSASNEQFF.

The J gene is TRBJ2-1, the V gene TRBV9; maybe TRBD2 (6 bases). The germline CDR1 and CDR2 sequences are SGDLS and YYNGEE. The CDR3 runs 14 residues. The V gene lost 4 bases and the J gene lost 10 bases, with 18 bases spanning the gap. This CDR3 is CASSPLSLRGEQFF. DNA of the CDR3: TGTGCCAGCAGCCCACTTTCCTTGCGGGGAGAGCAGTTCTTC.

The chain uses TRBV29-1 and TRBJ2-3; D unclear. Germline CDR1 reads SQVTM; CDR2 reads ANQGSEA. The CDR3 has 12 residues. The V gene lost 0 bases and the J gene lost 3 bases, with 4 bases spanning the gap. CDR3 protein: CSVEDHTDTQYF. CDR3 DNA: TGCAGCGTTGAAGATCATACAGATACGCAGTATTTT.

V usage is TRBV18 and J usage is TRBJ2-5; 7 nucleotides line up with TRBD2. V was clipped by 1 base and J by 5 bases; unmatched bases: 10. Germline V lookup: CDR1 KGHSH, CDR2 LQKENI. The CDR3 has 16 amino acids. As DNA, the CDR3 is TGTGCCAGCTCACCACGAGTGGGAGGGCCTCTTGAGACCCAGTACTTC. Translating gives CASSPRVGGPLETQYF.

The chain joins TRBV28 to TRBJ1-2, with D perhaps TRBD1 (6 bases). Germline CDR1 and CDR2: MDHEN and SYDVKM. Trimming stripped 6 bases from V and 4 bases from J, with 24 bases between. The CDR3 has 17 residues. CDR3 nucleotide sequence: TGTGCCAGCAGCCGACCCACGACTAAACAGGGAATCTATGGCTACACCTTC. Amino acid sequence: CASSRPTTKQGIYGYTF.

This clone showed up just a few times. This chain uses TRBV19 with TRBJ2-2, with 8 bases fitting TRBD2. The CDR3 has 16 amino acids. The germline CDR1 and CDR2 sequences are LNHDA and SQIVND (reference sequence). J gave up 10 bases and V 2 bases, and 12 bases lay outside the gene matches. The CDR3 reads CASSIFGLAGIEELFF. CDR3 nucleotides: TGTGCCAGTAGTATATTCGGACTAGCCGGAATAGAGGAGCTGTTTTTT.

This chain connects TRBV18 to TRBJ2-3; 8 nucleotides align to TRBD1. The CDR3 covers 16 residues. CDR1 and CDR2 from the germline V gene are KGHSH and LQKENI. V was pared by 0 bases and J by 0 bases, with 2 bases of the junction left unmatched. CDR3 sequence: CASSPPGTGSTDTQYF. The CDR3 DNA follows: TGTGCCAGCTCACCACCCGGGACAGGAAGCACAGATACGCAGTATTTT.

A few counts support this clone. Here the CDR3 DNA reads TGTGCCAGCAGCGTACACCGGGACAGGAATTCACCCCTCCACTTT. It translates to CASSVHRDRNSPLHF. The chain links TRBV2 to TRBJ1-6; 8 bases agree with TRBD1. The trim removed 6 bases at V and 7 bases at J, leaving 8 bases unmatched. This CDR3 is built from 15 residues. Germline loops: CDR1 SNHLY, CDR2 FYNNEI.

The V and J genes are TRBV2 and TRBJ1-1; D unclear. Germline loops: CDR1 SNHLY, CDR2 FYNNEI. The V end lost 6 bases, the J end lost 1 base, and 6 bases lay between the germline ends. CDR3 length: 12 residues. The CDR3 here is CASSKENTEAFF. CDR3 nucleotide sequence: TGTGCCAGCAGCAAGGAGAACACTGAAGCTTTCTTT.

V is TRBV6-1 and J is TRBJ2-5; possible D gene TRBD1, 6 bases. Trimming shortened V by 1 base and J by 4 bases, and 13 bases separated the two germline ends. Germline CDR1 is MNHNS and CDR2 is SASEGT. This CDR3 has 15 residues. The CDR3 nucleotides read TGTGCCAGCAGTGAAGGGGGGACATTTCGAGAGACCCAGTACTTC. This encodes CASSEGGTFRETQYF.

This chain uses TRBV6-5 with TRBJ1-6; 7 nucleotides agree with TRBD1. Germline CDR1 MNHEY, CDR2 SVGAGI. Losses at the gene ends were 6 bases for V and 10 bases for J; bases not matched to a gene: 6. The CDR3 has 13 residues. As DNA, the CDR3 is TGTGCCAGCAGACTTACAGGGGAATCACCCCTCCACTTT. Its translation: CASRLTGESPLHF.

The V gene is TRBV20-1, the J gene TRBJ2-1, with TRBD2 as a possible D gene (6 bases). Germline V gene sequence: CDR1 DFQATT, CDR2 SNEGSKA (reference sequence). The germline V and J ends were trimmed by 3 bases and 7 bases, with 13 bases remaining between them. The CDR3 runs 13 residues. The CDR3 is CSASKGTQNEQFF. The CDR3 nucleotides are TGCAGTGCTAGTAAAGGGACTCAGAATGAGCAGTTCTTC.

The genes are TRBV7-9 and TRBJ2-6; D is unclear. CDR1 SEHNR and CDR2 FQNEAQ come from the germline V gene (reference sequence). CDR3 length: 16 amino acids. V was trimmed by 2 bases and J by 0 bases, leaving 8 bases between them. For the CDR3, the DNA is TGTGCCAGCAGCTTAATCTCCCGCTCTGGGGCCAACGTCCTGACTTTC. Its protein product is CASSLISRSGANVLTF.

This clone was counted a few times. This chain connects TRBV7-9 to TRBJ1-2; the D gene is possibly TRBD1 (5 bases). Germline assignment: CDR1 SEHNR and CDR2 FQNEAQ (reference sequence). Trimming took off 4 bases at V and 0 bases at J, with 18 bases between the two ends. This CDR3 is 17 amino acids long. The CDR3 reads CASSSLSRTPANYGYTF. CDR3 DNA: TGTGCCAGCAGCTCACTTTCTCGGACACCAGCTAACTATGGCTACACCTTC.

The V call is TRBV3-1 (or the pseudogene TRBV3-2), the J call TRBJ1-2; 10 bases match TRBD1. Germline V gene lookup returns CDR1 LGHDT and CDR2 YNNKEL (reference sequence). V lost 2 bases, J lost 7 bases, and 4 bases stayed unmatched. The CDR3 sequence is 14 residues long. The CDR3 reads CASSQSDRGRGYTF. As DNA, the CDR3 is TGTGCCAGCAGCCAATCCGACAGGGGGCGTGGCTACACCTTC.

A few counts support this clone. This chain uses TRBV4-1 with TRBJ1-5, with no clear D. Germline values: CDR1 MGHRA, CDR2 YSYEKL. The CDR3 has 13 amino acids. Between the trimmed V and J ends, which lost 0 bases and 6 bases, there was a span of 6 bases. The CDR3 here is CASSQDYFQPQHF. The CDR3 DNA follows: TGCGCCAGCAGCCAAGATTACTTTCAGCCCCAGCATTTT.